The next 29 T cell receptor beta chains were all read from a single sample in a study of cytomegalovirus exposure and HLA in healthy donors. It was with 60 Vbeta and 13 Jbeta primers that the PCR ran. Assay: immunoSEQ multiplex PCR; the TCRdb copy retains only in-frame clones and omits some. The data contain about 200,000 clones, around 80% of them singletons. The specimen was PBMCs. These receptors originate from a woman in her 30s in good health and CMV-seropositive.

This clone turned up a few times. The CDR3 region is CASRNGQEGAFTF. In nucleotides, the CDR3 is TGTGCCAGCAGGAACGGACAGGAGGGGGCTTTCACCTTC. V usage is TRBV7-2 and J usage is TRBJ1-2, with 7 nucleotides matching TRBD1. Germline lookup yields CDR1 SGHTA and CDR2 FQGNSA. There are 13 residues in the CDR3. V dropped 6 bases and J dropped 13; count of bases not matched to a gene: 14.

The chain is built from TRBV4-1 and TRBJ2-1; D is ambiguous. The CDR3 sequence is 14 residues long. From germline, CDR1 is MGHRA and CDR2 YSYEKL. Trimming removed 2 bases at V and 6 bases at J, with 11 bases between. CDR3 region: CASSQLIAANEQFF. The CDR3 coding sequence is TGCGCCAGCAGCCAATTAATTGCGGCCAATGAGCAGTTCTTC.

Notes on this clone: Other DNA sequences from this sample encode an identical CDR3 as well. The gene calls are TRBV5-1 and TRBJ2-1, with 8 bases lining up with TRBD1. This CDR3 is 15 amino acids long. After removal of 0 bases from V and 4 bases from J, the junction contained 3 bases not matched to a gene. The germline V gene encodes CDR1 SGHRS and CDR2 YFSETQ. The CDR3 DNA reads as TGCGCCAGCAGCTTGGGGCAGGGGGCTTACAATGAGCAGTTCTTC. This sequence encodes CASSLGQGAYNEQFF. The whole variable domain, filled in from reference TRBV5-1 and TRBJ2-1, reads KAGVTQTPRYLIKTRGQQVTLSCSPISGHRSVSWYQQTPGQGLQFLFEYFSETQRNKGNFPGRFSGRQFSNSRSEMNVSTLELGDSALYLCASSLGQGAYNEQFFGPGTRLTVL.

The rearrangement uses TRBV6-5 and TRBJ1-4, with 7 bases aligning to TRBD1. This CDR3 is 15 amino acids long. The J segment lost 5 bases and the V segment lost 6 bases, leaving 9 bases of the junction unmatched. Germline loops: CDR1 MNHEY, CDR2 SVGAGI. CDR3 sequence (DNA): TGTGCCAGCAGCCGACAGGGCTCTGTAAATGAAAAACTGTTTTTT. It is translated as CASSRQGSVNEKLFF.

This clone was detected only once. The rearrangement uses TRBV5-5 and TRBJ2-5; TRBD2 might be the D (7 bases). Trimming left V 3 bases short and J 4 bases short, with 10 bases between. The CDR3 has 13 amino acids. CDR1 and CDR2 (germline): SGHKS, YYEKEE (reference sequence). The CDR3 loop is CASSSRGRETQYF. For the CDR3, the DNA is TGTGCCAGCAGCTCGCGGGGGCGAGAGACCCAGTACTTC.

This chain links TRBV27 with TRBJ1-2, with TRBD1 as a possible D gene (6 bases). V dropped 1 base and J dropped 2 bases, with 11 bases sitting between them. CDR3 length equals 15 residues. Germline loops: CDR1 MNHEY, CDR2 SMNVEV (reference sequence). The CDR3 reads CASSLWAGENYGYTF. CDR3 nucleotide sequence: TGTGCCAGCAGTTTATGGGCAGGGGAGAACTATGGCTACACCTTC.

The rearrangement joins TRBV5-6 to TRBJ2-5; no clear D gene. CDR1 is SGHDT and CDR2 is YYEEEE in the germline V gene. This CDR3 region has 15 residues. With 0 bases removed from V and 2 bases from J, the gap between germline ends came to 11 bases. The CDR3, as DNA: TGTGCCAGCAGCTTGGAGAGTCTACCACAAGAGACCCAGTACTTC. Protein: CASSLESLPQETQYF.

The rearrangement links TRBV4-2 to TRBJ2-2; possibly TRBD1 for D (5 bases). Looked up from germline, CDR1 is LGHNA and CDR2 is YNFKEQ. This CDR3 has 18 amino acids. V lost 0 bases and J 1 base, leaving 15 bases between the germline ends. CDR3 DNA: TGTGCCAGCAGCCAAGAGGTCTGGGGCTTTTTGAACACCGGGGAGCTGTTTTTT. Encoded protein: CASSQEVWGFLNTGELFF.

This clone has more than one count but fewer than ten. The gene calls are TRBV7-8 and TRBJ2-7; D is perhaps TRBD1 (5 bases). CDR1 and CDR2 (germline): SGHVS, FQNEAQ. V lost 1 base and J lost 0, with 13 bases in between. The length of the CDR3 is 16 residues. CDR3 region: CASSLGAGPTSYEQYF. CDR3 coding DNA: TGTGCCAGCAGCTTAGGGGCAGGGCCAACCTCCTACGAGCAGTACTTC.

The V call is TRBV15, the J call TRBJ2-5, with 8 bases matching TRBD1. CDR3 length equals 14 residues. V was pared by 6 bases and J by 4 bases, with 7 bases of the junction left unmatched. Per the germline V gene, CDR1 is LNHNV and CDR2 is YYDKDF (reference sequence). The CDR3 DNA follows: TGTGCCACCAGAGACAGGGGATATGGAGAGACCCAGTACTTC. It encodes CATRDRGYGETQYF.

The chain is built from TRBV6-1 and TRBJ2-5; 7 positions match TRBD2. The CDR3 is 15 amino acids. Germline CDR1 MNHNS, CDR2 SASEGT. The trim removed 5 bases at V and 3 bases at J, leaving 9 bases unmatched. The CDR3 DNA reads TGTGCCAGCAGTTCCCTGGGCGCGGGAGAAGAGACCCAGTACTTC. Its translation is CASSSLGAGEETQYF.

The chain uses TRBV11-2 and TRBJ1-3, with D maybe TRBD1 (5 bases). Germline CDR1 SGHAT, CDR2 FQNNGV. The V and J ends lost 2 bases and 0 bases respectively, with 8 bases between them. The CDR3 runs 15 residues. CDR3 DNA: TGTGCCAGCAGCTTATCCGACAGCTCTGGAAACACCATATATTTT. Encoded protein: CASSLSDSSGNTIYF.

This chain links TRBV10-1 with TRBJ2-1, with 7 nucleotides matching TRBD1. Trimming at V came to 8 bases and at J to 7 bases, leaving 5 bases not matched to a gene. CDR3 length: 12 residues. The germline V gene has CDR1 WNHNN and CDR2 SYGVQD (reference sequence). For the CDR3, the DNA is TGCGCCAGCGGGGGACAGAGTAATGAGCAGTTCTTC. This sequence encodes CASGGQSNEQFF.

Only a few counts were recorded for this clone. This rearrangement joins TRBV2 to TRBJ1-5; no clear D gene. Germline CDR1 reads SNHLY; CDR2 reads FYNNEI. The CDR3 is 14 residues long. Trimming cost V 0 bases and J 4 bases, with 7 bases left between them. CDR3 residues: CASSEAEQNQPQHF. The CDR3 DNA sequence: TGTGCCAGCAGTGAAGCGGAACAGAATCAGCCCCAGCATTTT.

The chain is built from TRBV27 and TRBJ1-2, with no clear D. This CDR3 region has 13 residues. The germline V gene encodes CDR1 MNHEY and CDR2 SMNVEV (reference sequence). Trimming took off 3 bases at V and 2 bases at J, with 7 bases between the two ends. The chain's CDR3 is CASSLGGNYGYTF. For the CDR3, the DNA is TGTGCCAGCAGTTTGGGAGGGAACTATGGCTACACCTTC.

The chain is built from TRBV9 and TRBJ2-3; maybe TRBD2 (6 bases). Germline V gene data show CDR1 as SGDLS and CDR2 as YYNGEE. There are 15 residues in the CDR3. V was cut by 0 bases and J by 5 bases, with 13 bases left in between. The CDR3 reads CASSVGGLEGDTQYF. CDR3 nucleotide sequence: TGTGCCAGCAGCGTAGGGGGTTTGGAGGGAGATACGCAGTATTTT.

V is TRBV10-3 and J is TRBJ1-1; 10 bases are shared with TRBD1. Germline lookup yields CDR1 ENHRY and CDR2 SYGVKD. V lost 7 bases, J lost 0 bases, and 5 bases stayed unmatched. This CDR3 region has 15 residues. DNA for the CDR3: TGTGCCATCACCTCGGACAGGGGGGTGAACACTGAAGCTTTCTTT. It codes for CAITSDRGVNTEAFF.

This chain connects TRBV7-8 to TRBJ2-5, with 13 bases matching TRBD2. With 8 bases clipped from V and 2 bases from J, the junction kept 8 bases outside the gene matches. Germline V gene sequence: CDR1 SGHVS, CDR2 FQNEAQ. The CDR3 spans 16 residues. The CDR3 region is CASFLTGLAGQETQYF. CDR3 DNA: TGTGCCAGCTTTTTAACGGGACTAGCGGGACAAGAGACCCAGTACTTC.

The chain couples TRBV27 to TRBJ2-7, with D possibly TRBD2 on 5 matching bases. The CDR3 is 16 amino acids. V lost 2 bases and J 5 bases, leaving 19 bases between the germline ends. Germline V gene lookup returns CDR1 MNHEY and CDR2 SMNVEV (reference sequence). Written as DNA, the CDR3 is TGTGCCAGCAGTTTAAATTCCTTACCGGGGAATAACGAGCAGTACTTC. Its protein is CASSLNSLPGNNEQYF.

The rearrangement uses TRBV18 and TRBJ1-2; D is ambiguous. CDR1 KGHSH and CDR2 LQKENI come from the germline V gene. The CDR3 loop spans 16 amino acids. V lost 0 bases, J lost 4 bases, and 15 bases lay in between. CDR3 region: CASSPPRSLALYGYTF. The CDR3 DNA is TGTGCCAGCTCACCACCGCGCTCGCTCGCCCTCTATGGCTACACCTTC. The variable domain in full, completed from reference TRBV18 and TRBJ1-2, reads NAGVMQNPRHLVRRRGQEARLRCSPMKGHSHVYWYRQLPEEGLKFMVYLQKENIIDESGMPKERFSAEFPKEGPSILRIQQVVRGDSAAYFCASSPPRSLALYGYTFGSGTRLTVV.

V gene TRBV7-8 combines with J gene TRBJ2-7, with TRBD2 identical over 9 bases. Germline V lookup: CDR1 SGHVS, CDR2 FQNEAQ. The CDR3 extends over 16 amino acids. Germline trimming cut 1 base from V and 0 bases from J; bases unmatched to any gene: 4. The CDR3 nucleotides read TGTGCCAGCAGCTTAGAGGCGGGAGGGATCTCCTACGAGCAGTACTTC. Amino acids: CASSLEAGGISYEQYF. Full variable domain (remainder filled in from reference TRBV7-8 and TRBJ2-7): GAGVSQSPRYKVAKRGQDVALRCDPISGHVSLFWYQQALGQGPEFLTYFQNEAQLDKSGLPSDRFFAERPEGSVSTLKIQRTQQEDSAVYLCASSLEAGGISYEQYFGPGTRLTVT.

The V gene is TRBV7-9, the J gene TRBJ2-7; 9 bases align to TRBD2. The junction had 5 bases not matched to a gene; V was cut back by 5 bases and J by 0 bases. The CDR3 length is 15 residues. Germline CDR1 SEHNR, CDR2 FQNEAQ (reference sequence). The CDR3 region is CASSVGTSISYEQYF. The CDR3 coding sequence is TGTGCCAGCAGCGTAGGGACTAGCATCTCCTACGAGCAGTACTTC.

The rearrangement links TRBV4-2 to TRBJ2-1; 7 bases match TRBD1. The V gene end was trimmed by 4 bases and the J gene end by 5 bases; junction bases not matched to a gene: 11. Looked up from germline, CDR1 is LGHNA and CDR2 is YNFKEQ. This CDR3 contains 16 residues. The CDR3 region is CASSPGWTGINNEQFF. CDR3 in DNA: TGTGCCAGCAGCCCTGGCTGGACAGGAATCAACAATGAGCAGTTCTTC.

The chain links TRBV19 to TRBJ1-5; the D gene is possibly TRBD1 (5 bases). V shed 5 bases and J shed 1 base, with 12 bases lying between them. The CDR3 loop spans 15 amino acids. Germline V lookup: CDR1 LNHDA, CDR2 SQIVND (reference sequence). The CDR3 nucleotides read TGTGCCAGTAGTCTCGAACCAGGGAGCAATCAGCCCCAGCATTTT. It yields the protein CASSLEPGSNQPQHF.

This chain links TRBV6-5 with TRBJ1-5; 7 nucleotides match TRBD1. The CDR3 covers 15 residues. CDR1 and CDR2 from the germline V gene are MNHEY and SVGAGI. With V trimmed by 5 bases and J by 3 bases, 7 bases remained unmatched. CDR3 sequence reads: CASSRTGQPNQPQHF. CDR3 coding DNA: TGTGCCAGCAGTCGGACAGGTCAGCCCAATCAGCCCCAGCATTTT.

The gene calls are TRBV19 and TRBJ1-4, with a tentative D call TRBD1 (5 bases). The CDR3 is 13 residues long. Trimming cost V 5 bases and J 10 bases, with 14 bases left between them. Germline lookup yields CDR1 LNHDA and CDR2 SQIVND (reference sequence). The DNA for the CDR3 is TGTGCCAGTAGTCCAGGGCTTGGGGTAAAACTGTTTTTT. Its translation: CASSPGLGVKLFF.

The CDR3 DNA reads as TGTGCCAGCAGCTTTAGCGTGCTAGCGGGCGGGGAGACCCAGTACTTC. Amino acid sequence: CASSFSVLAGGETQYF. This rearrangement joins TRBV7-7 to TRBJ2-5, with 8 bases that match TRBD2. Germline-derived CDR1 and CDR2 are SSHAT and FNYEAQ (reference sequence). J was trimmed by 5 bases and V by 3 bases; bases with no gene match: 11. This CDR3 region has 16 residues.

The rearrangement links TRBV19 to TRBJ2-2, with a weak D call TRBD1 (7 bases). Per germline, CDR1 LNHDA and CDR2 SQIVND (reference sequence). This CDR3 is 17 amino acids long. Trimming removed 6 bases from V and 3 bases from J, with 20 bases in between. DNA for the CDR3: TGTGCCAGTAGAACTCGCGCGCAGGGGGGATACACCGGGGAGCTGTTTTTT. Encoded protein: CASRTRAQGGYTGELFF.

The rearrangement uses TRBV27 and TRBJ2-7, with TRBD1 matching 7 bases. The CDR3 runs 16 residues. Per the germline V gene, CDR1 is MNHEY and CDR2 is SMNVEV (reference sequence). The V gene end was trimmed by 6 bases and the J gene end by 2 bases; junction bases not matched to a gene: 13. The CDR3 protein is CASSPFYRQGAYEQYF. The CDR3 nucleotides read TGTGCCAGCAGCCCCTTTTATCGACAGGGAGCCTACGAGCAGTACTTC.